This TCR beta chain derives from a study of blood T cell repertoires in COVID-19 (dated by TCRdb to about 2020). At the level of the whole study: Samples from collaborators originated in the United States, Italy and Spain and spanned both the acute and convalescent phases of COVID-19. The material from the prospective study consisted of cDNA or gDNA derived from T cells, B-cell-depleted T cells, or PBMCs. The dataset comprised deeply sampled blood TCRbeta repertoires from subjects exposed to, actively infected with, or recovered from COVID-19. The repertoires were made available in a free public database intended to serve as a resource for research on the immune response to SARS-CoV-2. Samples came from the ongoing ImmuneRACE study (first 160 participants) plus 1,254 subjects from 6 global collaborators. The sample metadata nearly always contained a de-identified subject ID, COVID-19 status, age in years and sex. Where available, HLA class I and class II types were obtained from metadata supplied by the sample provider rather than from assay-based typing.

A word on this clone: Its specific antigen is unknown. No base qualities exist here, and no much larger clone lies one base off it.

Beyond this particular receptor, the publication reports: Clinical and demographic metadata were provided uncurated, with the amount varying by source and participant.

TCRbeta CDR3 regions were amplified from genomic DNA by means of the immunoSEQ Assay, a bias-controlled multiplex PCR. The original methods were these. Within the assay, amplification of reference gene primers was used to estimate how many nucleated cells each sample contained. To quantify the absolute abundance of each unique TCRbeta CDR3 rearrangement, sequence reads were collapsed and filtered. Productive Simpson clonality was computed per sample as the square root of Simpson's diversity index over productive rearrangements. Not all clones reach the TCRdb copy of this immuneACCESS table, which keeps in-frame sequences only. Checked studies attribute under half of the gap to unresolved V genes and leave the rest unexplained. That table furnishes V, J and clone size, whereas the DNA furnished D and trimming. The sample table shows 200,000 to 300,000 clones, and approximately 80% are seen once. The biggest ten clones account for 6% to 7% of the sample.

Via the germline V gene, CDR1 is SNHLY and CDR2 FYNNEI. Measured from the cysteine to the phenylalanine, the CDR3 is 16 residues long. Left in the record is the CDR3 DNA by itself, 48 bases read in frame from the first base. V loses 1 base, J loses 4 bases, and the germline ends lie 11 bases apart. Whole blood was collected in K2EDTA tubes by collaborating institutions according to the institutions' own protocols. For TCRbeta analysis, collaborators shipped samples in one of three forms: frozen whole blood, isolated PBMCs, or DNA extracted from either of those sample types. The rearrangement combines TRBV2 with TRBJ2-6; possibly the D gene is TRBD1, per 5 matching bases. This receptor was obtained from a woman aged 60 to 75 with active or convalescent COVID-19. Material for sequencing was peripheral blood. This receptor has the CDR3 CASSEDQGPGANVLTF. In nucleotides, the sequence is TGTGCCAGCAGTGAAGATCAGGGCCCCGGGGCCAACGTCCTGACTTTC. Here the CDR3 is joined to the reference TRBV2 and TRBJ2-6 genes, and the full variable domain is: EPEVTQTPSHQVTQMGQEVILRCVPISNHLYFYWYRQILGQKVEFLVSFYNNEISEKSEIFDDQFSVERPDGSNFTLKIRSTKLEDSAMYFCASSEDQGPGANVLTFGAGSRLTVL.